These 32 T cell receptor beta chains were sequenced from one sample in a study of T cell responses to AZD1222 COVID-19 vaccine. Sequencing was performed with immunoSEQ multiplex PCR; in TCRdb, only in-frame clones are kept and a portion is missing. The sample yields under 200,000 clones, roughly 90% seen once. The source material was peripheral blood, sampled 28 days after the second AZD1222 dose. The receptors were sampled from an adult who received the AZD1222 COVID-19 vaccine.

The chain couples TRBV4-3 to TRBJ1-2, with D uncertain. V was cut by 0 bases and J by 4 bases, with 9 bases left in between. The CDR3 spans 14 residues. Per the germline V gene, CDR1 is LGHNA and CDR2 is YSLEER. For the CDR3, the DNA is TGCGCCAGCAGCCAAGATGGACTTTCCTATGGCTACACCTTC. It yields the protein CASSQDGLSYGYTF.

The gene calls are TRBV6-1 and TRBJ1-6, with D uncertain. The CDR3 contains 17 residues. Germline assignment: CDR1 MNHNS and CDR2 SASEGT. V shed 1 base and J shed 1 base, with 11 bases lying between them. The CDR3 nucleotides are TGTGCCAGCAGTGAAGACAGTTTCGCGTCCTATAATTCACCCCTCCACTTT. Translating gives CASSEDSFASYNSPLHF.

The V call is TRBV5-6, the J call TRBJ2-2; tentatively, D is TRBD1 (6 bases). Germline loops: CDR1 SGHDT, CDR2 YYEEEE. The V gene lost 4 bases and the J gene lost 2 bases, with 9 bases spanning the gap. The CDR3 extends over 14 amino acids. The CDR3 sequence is CASSRTVNTGELFF. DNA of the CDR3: TGTGCCAGCAGCAGGACAGTAAACACCGGGGAGCTGTTTTTT. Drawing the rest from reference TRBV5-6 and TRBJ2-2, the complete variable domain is DAGVTQSPTHLIKTRGQQVTLRCSPKSGHDTVSWYQQALGQGPQFIFQYYEEEERQRGNFPDRFSGHQFPNYSSELNVNALLLGDSALYLCASSRTVNTGELFFGEGSRLTVL.

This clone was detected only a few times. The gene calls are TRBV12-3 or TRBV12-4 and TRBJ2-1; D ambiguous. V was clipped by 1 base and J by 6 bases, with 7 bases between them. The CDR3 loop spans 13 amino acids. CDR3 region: CASSLGEFNEQFF. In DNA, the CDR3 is TGTGCCAGCAGTTTAGGAGAGTTCAATGAGCAGTTCTTC.

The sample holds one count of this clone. The CDR3 nucleotides are TGCGCCAGCAGCTTGGTTCCGGGGTCCTACGAGCAGTACTTC. This translates into CASSLVPGSYEQYF. This rearrangement joins TRBV5-1 to TRBJ2-7; a possible D gene is TRBD2 (5 bases). The CDR3 is 14 residues long. V shed 0 bases and J shed 1 base, with 8 bases lying between them. Germline assignment: CDR1 SGHRS and CDR2 YFSETQ.

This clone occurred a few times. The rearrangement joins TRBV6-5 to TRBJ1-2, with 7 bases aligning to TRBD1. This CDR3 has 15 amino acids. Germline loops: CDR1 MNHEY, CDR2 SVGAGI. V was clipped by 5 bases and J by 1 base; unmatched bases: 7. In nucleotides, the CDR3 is TGTGCCAGCAGTCCGACAGGGTCTCATAACTATGGCTACACCTTC. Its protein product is CASSPTGSHNYGYTF.

As DNA, the CDR3 is TGTGCCAGCAGCTTACAGGGCGCTAATGAAAAACTGTTTTTT. Amino acids: CASSLQGANEKLFF. The V and J genes are TRBV5-5 and TRBJ1-4; tentatively, D is TRBD1 (6 bases). The CDR3 is made up of 14 amino acids. V was trimmed by 2 bases and J by 3 bases, leaving 8 bases between them. Germline V lookup: CDR1 SGHKS, CDR2 YYEKEE (reference sequence).

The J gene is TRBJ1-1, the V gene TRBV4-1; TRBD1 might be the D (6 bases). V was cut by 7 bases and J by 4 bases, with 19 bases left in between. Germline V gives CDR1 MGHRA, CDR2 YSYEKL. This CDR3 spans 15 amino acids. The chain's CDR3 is CASTPRSEGGTEAFF. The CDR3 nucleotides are TGCGCCAGCACCCCAAGGAGTGAGGGGGGCACTGAAGCTTTCTTT.

The DNA of the CDR3 is TGTGCCAGCAGTTACGCCCACAGGGGAGGCAATCAGCCCCAGCATTTT. Protein product: CASSYAHRGGNQPQHF. The rearrangement links TRBV6-5 to TRBJ1-5; 7 bases map to TRBD1. Germline values: CDR1 MNHEY, CDR2 SVGAGI. Germline trimming cut 2 bases from V and 2 bases from J; bases unmatched to any gene: 6. This CDR3 spans 16 amino acids.

CDR3 coding DNA: TGTGCCAGCAGTCAGACTAGCGGGAGCTCAGATACGCAGTATTTT. Residues: CASSQTSGSSDTQYF. The rearrangement joins TRBV6-5 to TRBJ2-3; TRBD2 matches 12 bases. V shed 5 bases, J shed 4 bases, and the junction held 4 bases outside the gene matches. The CDR3 spans 15 residues. The germline gives CDR1 MNHEY, CDR2 SVGAGI.

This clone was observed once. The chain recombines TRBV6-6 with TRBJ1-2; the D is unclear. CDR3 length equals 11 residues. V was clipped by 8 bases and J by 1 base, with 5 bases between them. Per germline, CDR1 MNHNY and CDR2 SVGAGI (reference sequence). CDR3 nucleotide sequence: TGTGCCAGCCGAGATAACTATGGCTACACCTTC. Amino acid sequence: CASRDNYGYTF.

CDR3 bases: TGTGCCAGCAGTGAATATCCCGGAGGCTACACCTTC. Translating it yields CASSEYPGGYTF. J is TRBJ1-2 and V is TRBV25-1, with D hard to call. The CDR3 is made up of 12 amino acids. Germline V CDR1 and CDR2: MGHDK, SYGVNS. V gave up 0 bases and J gave up 8 bases, with 7 bases separating them.

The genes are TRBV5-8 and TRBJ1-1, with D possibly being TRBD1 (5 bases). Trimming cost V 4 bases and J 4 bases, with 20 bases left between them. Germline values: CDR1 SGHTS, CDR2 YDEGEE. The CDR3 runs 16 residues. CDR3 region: CASSIGGKGRSTEAFF. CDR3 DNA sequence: TGTGCCAGCAGCATTGGGGGGAAGGGCCGTAGCACTGAAGCTTTCTTT.

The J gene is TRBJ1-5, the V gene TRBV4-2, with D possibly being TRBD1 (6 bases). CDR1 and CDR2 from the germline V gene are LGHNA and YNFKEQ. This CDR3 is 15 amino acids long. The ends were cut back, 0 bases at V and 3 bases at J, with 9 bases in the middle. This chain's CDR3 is CASSQEDRNNQPQHF. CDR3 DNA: TGTGCCAGCAGCCAAGAGGACAGAAACAATCAGCCCCAGCATTTT.

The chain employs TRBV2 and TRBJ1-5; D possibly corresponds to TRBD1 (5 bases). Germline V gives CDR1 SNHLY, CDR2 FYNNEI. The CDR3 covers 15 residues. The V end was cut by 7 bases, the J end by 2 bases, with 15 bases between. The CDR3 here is CASTPLGGGNQPQHF. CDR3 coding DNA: TGTGCCAGCACCCCCTTGGGGGGGGGCAATCAGCCCCAGCATTTT.

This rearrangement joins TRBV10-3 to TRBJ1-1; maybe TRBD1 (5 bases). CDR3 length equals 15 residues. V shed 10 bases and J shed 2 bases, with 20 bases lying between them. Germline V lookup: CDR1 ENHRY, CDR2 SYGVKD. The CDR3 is CATRENDAFNTEAFF. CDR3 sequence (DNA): TGTGCCACCAGGGAAAATGATGCTTTCAACACTGAAGCTTTCTTT.

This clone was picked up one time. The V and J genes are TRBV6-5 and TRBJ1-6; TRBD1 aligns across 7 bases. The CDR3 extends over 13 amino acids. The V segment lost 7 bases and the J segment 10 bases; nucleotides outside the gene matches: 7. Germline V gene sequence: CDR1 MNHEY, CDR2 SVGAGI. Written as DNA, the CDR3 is TGTGCCAGCAACAGACAGGGAAACTCACCCCTCCACTTT. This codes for CASNRQGNSPLHF.

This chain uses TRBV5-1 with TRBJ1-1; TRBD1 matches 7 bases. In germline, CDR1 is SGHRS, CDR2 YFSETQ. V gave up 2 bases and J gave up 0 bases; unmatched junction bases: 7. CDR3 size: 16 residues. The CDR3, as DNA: TGCGCCAGCAGCTTAGGGGACAGACGACTGAACACTGAAGCTTTCTTT. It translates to CASSLGDRRLNTEAFF. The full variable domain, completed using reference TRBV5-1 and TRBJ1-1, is KAGVTQTPRYLIKTRGQQVTLSCSPISGHRSVSWYQQTPGQGLQFLFEYFSETQRNKGNFPGRFSGRQFSNSRSEMNVSTLELGDSALYLCASSLGDRRLNTEAFFGQGTRLTVV.

The CDR3 DNA reads TGTGCCAGTAGTCGCGAGACAGGGAATCGTGTTGGAAACATTCAGTACTTC. Its protein is CASSRETGNRVGNIQYF. This chain links TRBV19 with TRBJ2-4, with 7 bases aligning to TRBD1. The ends lost 5 bases at V and 6 bases at J; junction bases unmatched: 16. The germline CDR1 and CDR2 sequences are LNHDA and SQIVND (reference sequence). This CDR3 contains 17 residues.

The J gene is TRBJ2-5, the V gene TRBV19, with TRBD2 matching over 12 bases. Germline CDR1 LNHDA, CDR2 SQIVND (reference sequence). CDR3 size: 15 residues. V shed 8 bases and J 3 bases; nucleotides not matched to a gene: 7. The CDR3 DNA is TGTGCCAGTCGGGAGCTAGCGGGGGGGAAAGAGACCCAGTACTTC. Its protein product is CASRELAGGKETQYF. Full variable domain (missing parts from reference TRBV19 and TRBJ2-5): DGGITQSPKYLFRKEGQNVTLSCEQNLNHDAMYWYRQDPGQGLRLIYYSQIVNDFQKGDIAEGYSVSREKKESFPLTVTSAQKNPTAFYLCASRELAGGKETQYFGPGTRLLVL.

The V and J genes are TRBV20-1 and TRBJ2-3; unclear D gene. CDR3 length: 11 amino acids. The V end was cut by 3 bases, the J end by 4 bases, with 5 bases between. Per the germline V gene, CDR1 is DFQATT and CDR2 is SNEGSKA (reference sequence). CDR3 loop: CSARGSDTQYF. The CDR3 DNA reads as TGCAGTGCTAGGGGTTCAGATACGCAGTATTTT.

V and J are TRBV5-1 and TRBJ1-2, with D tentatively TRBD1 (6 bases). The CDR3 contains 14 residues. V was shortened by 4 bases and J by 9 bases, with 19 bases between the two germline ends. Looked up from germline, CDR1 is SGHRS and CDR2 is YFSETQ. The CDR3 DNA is TGCGCCAGCAGCCCCCCGGCTGGGGGCGAGCGCTACACCTTC. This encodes CASSPPAGGERYTF.

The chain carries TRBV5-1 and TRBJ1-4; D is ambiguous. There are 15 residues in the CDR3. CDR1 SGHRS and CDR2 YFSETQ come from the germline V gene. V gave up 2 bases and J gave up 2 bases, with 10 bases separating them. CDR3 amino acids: CASSLAGATNEKLFF. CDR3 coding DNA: TGCGCCAGCAGCTTAGCGGGAGCCACTAATGAAAAACTGTTTTTT.

CDR3 nucleotides: TGTGCCAGTCATCCGGACAGGGATAATCAGCCCCAGCATTTT. Its translation: CASHPDRDNQPQHF. The chain combines TRBV19 with TRBJ1-5, with TRBD1 identical over 8 bases. CDR3 length: 14 residues. The germline V gene encodes CDR1 LNHDA and CDR2 SQIVND (reference sequence). The trim removed 8 bases at V and 4 bases at J, leaving 7 bases unmatched.

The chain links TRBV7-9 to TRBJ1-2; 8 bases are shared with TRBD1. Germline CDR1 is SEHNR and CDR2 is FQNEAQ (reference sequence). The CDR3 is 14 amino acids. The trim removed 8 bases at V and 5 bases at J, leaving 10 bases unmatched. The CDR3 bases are TGTGCCAGCCAACCCGGACAGGGAGGGTATGGCTACACCTTC. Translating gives CASQPGQGGYGYTF.

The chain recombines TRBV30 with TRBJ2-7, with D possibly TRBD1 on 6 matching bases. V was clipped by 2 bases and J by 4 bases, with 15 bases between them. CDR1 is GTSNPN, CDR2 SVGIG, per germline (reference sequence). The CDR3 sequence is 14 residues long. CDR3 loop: CAWSTGTGNYEQYF. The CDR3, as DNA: TGTGCCTGGAGTACAGGGACGGGAAATTACGAGCAGTACTTC.

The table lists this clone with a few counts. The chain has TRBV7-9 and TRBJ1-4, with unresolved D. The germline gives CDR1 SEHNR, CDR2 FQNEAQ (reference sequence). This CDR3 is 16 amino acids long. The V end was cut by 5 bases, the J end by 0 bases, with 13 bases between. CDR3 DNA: TGTGCCAGCAGCGTCTTCGTAGTTGCAACTAATGAAAAACTGTTTTTT. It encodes CASSVFVVATNEKLFF.

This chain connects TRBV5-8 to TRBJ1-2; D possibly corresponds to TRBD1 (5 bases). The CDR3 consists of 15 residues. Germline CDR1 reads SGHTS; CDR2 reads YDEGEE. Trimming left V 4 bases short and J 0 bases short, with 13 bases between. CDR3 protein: CASSPTLGANYGYTF. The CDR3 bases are TGTGCCAGCAGCCCCACCTTGGGGGCTAACTATGGCTACACCTTC.

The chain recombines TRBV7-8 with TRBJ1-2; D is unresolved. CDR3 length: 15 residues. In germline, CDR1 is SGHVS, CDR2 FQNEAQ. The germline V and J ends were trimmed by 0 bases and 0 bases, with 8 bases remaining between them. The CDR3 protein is CASSLAPSPNYGYTF. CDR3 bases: TGTGCCAGCAGCTTAGCACCCTCCCCTAACTATGGCTACACCTTC.

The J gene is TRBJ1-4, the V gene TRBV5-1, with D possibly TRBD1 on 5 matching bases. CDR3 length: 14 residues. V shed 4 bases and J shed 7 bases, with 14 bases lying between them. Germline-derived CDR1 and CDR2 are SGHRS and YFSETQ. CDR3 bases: TGCGCCAGCAGCGACAATACTGGGGGTGAAAAACTGTTTTTT. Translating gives CASSDNTGGEKLFF.

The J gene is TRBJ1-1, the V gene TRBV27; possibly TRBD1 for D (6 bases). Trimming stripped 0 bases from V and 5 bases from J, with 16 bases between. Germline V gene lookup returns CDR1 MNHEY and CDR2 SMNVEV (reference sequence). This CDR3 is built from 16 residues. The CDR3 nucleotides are TGTGCCAGCAGTTTATCGAGACGGCCAGGGGAGACTGAAGCTTTCTTT. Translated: CASSLSRRPGETEAFF.

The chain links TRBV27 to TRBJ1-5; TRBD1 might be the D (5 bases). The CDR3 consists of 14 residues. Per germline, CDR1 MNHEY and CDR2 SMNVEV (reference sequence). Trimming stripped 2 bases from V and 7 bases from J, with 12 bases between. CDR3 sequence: CASSLMGGGQPQHF. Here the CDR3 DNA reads TGTGCCAGCAGTTTAATGGGGGGAGGGCAGCCCCAGCATTTT.